The 26 T cell receptor beta chains in this list originate from one sample, sequenced in a study of CD8 T cells in ankylosing spondylitis. Study-level points and caveats: Within ankylosing spondylitis blood, a TCR beta motif made up of under 10 highly homologous variants appeared to be characteristic.

No cognate antigen is known for these TCRs. MiXCR, run by TCRdb on the 5' RACE reads, gives a single entry per CDR3 protein. The sample has roughly 670,000 distinct CDR3 sequences; about 20% are singletons. Sequencing input: blood, either unsorted or a sorted T cell fraction (not recorded which). These receptors were obtained from a male donor with ankylosing spondylitis.

The chain recombines TRBV5-5 with TRBJ2-7; TRBD1 matches 10 bases. The germline gives CDR1 SGHKS, CDR2 YYEKEE (reference sequence). J gave up 4 bases and V 1 base, and 5 bases lay outside the gene matches. The CDR3 is made up of 15 amino acids. In DNA, the CDR3 is TGTGCCAGCAGCTTGAGACAGGGGGCGCTTTACGAGCAGTACTTC. Protein sequence: CASSLRQGALYEQYF.

This clonotype showed up just a few times. This rearrangement joins TRBV11-3 to TRBJ2-1; D is uncertain. The CDR3 consists of 15 residues. Germline CDR1 and CDR2: SGHNT and YENEEA. V gave up 4 bases and J gave up 6 bases, with 16 bases separating them. The CDR3 region has the DNA TGTGCCAGCAGCTCCTCAAAACCCCAGTCCAATGAGCAGTTCTTC. Translated, it gives CASSSSKPQSNEQFF.

This clonotype turned up a few times. J is TRBJ2-7 and V is TRBV5-1, with 12 positions matching TRBD2. V was clipped by 1 base and J by 6 bases; unmatched bases: 8. This CDR3 has 16 residues. CDR1 SGHRS and CDR2 YFSETQ come from the germline V gene. This CDR3 reads CASSLSPSGGAAEQYF. The CDR3 nucleotides read TGCGCCAGCAGCTTGAGCCCTAGCGGGGGGGCCGCCGAGCAGTACTTC.

The chain employs TRBV7-3 and TRBJ2-5; TRBD1 aligns across 9 bases. Losses at the gene ends were 1 base for V and 5 bases for J; bases not matched to a gene: 5. Germline V CDR1 and CDR2: SGHTA, FQGTGA. This CDR3 region has 15 residues. CDR3 DNA: TGTGCCAGCAGCTTAAGGGGACAGGGTTGGGAGACCCAGTACTTC. Its protein is CASSLRGQGWETQYF. The variable domain in full, completed from reference TRBV7-3 and TRBJ2-5, reads GAGVSQTPSNKVTEKGKYVELRCDPISGHTALYWYRQSLGQGPEFLIYFQGTGAADDSGLPNDRFFAVRPEGSVSTLKIQRTERGDSAVYLCASSLRGQGWETQYFGPGTRLLVL.

This clonotype was counted between two and nine times. The chain combines TRBV4-1 with TRBJ2-1; 7 bases are a match to TRBD2. The V segment lost 0 bases and the J segment 0 bases; nucleotides outside the gene matches: 2. There are 16 residues in the CDR3. From germline, CDR1 is MGHRA and CDR2 YSYEKL. The CDR3 reads CASSQEWGGSYNEQFF. The CDR3 DNA is TGCGCCAGCAGCCAAGAATGGGGGGGCTCCTACAATGAGCAGTTCTTC.

The CDR3 DNA sequence: TGTGCCAGCAGCCAAGGTGTCCCAGACCAAGAGACCCAGTACTTC. This sequence encodes CASSQGVPDQETQYF. V gene TRBV14 combines with J gene TRBJ2-5, with unresolved D. CDR1 SGHDN and CDR2 FVKESK come from the germline V gene. Trimming left V 1 base short and J 0 bases short, with 9 bases between. The CDR3 contains 15 residues.

This clonotype has only one observation. This rearrangement joins TRBV7-9 to TRBJ2-7; D is ambiguous. This CDR3 is built from 13 residues. Germline V CDR1 and CDR2: SEHNR, FQNEAQ (reference sequence). V lost 6 bases and J lost 1, with 10 bases in between. The CDR3 protein is CASSYTESYEQYF. CDR3 nucleotides: TGTGCCAGCAGTTATACAGAATCCTACGAGCAGTACTTC.

The chain combines TRBV6-5 with TRBJ1-3; D unclear. Trimming removed 0 bases at V and 9 bases at J, with 12 bases between. CDR3 length equals 14 residues. Germline V lookup: CDR1 MNHEY, CDR2 SVGAGI. In nucleotides, the CDR3 is TGTGCCAGCAGTTACTCTGGGATGAGGTCCACCATATATTTT. It codes for CASSYSGMRSTIYF.

The chain uses TRBV4-1 and TRBJ2-3; 8 bases fit TRBD1. This CDR3 contains 16 residues. Germline V CDR1 and CDR2: MGHRA, YSYEKL. After removal of 0 bases from V and 5 bases from J, the junction contained 7 bases not matched to a gene. In DNA form, the CDR3 reads TGCGCCAGCAGCCAAGATCGGCAGGGGGCGGGAGATACGCAGTATTTT. Its translation: CASSQDRQGAGDTQYF.

There are a few counts of this clonotype. This sequence joins TRBV7-8 and TRBJ1-1; no definite D call. There are 16 residues in the CDR3. Trimming left V 1 base short and J 5 bases short, with 17 bases between. Germline V gene data show CDR1 as SGHVS and CDR2 as FQNEAQ. CDR3 bases: TGTGCCAGCAGCTTAGAACAGCCCCGTTTTGGTACTGAAGCTTTCTTT. Its translation is CASSLEQPRFGTEAFF. Full variable domain (outside the CDR3, taken from reference TRBV7-8 and TRBJ1-1): GAGVSQSPRYKVAKRGQDVALRCDPISGHVSLFWYQQALGQGPEFLTYFQNEAQLDKSGLPSDRFFAERPEGSVSTLKIQRTQQEDSAVYLCASSLEQPRFGTEAFFGQGTRLTVV.

This chain joins TRBV13 and TRBJ2-2; TRBD1 might be the D (6 bases). V dropped 2 bases and J dropped 4 bases, with 8 bases sitting between them. The germline gives CDR1 PRHDT, CDR2 FYEKMQ (reference sequence). The CDR3 is 14 residues long. This CDR3 reads CASSLQGITGELFF. CDR3 DNA: TGTGCCAGCAGCTTACAGGGGATCACCGGGGAGCTGTTTTTT.

The chain links TRBV12-3 or TRBV12-4 to TRBJ2-4, with D possibly TRBD1 on 5 matching bases. The CDR3 is made up of 17 amino acids. V was cut by 5 bases and J by 5 bases, with 22 bases left in between. CDR3 sequence reads: CASSDLRALGLENIQYF. CDR3 DNA: TGTGCCAGCAGTGACTTACGAGCCCTGGGGCTCGAAAACATTCAGTACTTC.

This chain uses TRBV2 with TRBJ1-2; 8 positions agree with TRBD1. The CDR3 spans 14 residues. Germline V lookup: CDR1 SNHLY, CDR2 FYNNEI. V shed 7 bases and J 5 bases; nucleotides not matched to a gene: 9. This CDR3 is CASMIRTGLYGYTF. The CDR3 coding sequence is TGTGCCAGCATGATCCGGACAGGGTTATATGGCTACACCTTC.

This sequence joins TRBV11-3 and TRBJ2-7; D unresolved. Deletions cut 3 bases from V and 6 bases from J, with 12 bases between. In germline, CDR1 is SGHNT, CDR2 YENEEA. The length of the CDR3 is 13 residues. The CDR3 DNA is TGTGCCAGCAGCTTGCCGCCCGGGTCCGAGCAGTACTTC. Encoded protein: CASSLPPGSEQYF.

This clonotype was detected ten times or more. J is TRBJ2-7 and V is TRBV5-1; a weak D match, TRBD1 (5 bases). V lost 4 bases and J 12 bases, leaving 17 bases between the germline ends. The CDR3 is 12 amino acids. Per germline, CDR1 SGHRS and CDR2 YFSETQ. The CDR3 sequence is CASSVDSSQWYF. CDR3 bases: TGCGCCAGCAGCGTCGACAGTTCTCAGTGGTACTTC.

The chain has TRBV29-1 and TRBJ2-7; no firm D call. Per germline, CDR1 SQVTM and CDR2 ANQGSEA. This CDR3 comprises 11 residues. The V end was cut by 4 bases, the J end by 1 base, with 5 bases between. CDR3 in amino acids: CSVVQSYEQYF. The CDR3 DNA reads as TGCAGCGTTGTTCAGTCCTACGAGCAGTACTTC.

This clonotype was recorded a few times. This chain uses TRBV7-9 with TRBJ2-2; D is perhaps TRBD1 (6 bases). Germline V gives CDR1 SEHNR, CDR2 FQNEAQ (reference sequence). The length of the CDR3 is 15 residues. The ends were cut back, 7 bases at V and 0 bases at J, with 12 bases in the middle. The CDR3 is CASTSGGANTGELFF. DNA of the CDR3: TGTGCCAGCACCTCTGGGGGCGCGAACACCGGGGAGCTGTTTTTT.

This clonotype has only a few counts. The rearrangement links TRBV15 to TRBJ2-1; D may be TRBD2 (6 bases). The CDR3 is 19 residues long. Germline V gene sequence: CDR1 LNHNV, CDR2 YYDKDF (reference sequence). V gave up 4 bases and J gave up 7 bases, with 29 bases separating them. Here the CDR3 DNA reads TGTGCCACCAGCACCCAGAAATCAACCAGGGCCGCCCGGGGGAATGAGCAGTTCTTC. Amino acids: CATSTQKSTRAARGNEQFF.

This clonotype turned up a few times. The V and J genes are TRBV6-1 and TRBJ1-2; D gene ambiguous. This CDR3 is built from 14 residues. In germline, CDR1 is MNHNS, CDR2 SASEGT. Trimming left V 7 bases short and J 2 bases short, with 14 bases between. This chain's CDR3 is CASTLRTENYGYTF. DNA for the CDR3: TGTGCCAGCACCCTACGGACGGAGAACTATGGCTACACCTTC.

This clonotype appeared many times. The rearrangement links TRBV4-2 to TRBJ1-3; D is uncertain. This CDR3 is 16 amino acids long. Trimming removed 0 bases from V and 0 bases from J, with 9 bases in between. Looked up from germline, CDR1 is LGHNA and CDR2 is YNFKEQ. CDR3 sequence reads: CASSQDEGFSGNTIYF. The CDR3 DNA is TGTGCCAGCAGCCAAGATGAGGGATTCTCTGGAAACACCATATATTTT.

This clonotype was counted only a few times. The rearrangement uses TRBV28 and TRBJ2-2, with a possible D match to TRBD2 (6 bases). From germline, CDR1 is MDHEN and CDR2 SYDVKM. V was shortened by 0 bases and J by 2 bases, with 10 bases between the two germline ends. This CDR3 is 16 amino acids long. This CDR3 reads CASSLWGSGNTGELFF. The CDR3 DNA reads TGTGCCAGCAGTTTATGGGGTAGCGGCAACACCGGGGAGCTGTTTTTT.

This clonotype was observed a few times. The chain is built from TRBV5-1 and TRBJ1-1; D is unresolved. The CDR3 has 15 residues. Germline assignment: CDR1 SGHRS and CDR2 YFSETQ. Trimming took off 0 bases at V and 4 bases at J, with 13 bases between the two ends. CDR3 nucleotide sequence: TGCGCCAGCAGCTTGGATTTCGAGTTGGGCACTGAAGCTTTCTTT. This gives the protein CASSLDFELGTEAFF.

This clonotype was counted between two and nine times. The chain employs TRBV12-3 or TRBV12-4 and TRBJ1-4; D unclear. The CDR3 is made up of 12 amino acids. Trimming removed 6 bases at V and 7 bases at J, with 9 bases between. CDR3 loop: CASRRGSEKLFF. CDR3 bases: TGTGCCAGCAGAAGAGGAAGTGAAAAACTGTTTTTT.

This chain uses TRBV4-2 with TRBJ1-1, with 9 positions matching TRBD1. Looked up from germline, CDR1 is LGHNA and CDR2 is YNFKEQ. CDR3 length equals 15 residues. J gave up 3 bases and V 6 bases, and 8 bases lay outside the gene matches. Here the CDR3 reads CASRTGTGIDTEAFF. CDR3 in DNA: TGTGCCAGCAGAACCGGGACAGGGATTGACACTGAAGCTTTCTTT.

This clonotype was seen only a few times. The chain recombines TRBV12-3 or TRBV12-4 with TRBJ1-5; 9 bases map to TRBD1. The V segment lost 4 bases and the J segment 5 bases; nucleotides outside the gene matches: 9. The CDR3 is made up of 16 amino acids. Here the CDR3 DNA reads TGTGCCAGCAGTTCGGGACAGGGTATAAGGTATCAGCCCCAGCATTTT. It translates to CASSSGQGIRYQPQHF.

This chain uses TRBV7-9 with TRBJ1-1, with 7 nucleotides matching TRBD1. Germline CDR1 is SEHNR and CDR2 is FQNEAQ (reference sequence). V trimming: 7 bases; J trimming: 8 bases; junction bases outside the gene matches: 19. The CDR3 length is 16 residues. The CDR3 DNA sequence: TGTGCCAGCAACCCTAACCCCGGGAGGGGGCTCAACGAAGCTTTCTTT. Its protein is CASNPNPGRGLNEAFF.